Given below is one T cell receptor beta chain in context. This clone has only a few counts. Its antigen target is currently unknown. Base-call qualities are not available, and no considerably larger clone is one nucleotide away. Library creation used the immunoSEQ multiplex PCR assay. The multiplex PCR relied on a mix of 60 forward primers for TCR Vbeta segments and 13 reverse primers for TCR Jbeta segments. Amplification of the CDR3 region of rearranged TCR beta genes was performed with a multiplex PCR assay on genomic DNA. On the Illumina HiSeq System, the amplified TCR beta libraries were sequenced as 87-base-pair reads. Under the source paper's analysis protocol: Across the 670 or so repertoires, a later analysis counted some 80 million unique TCR beta chains, 9.5 million to 12 million of which were shared by at least two donors. Raw reads were error-corrected and collapsed into unique sequences with a nearest-neighbor algorithm that merged closely related sequences to remove PCR and sequencing errors. V, D and J gene segments were assigned by aligning CDR3 sequences to IMGT reference sequences. Each retained sequence needed at least a six-nucleotide match to both a V gene segment and a J gene segment. A rearrangement counted as productive if the CDR3 had no stop codons and remained in frame with V and J, and every other rearrangement counted as non-productive. Following IMGT convention, CDR3 was defined as the stretch from the second conserved V-encoded cysteine up to the conserved J-encoded phenylalanine. In an earlier analysis of 550 to 650 of the donors, sequences lacking an unambiguous match to a single V gene segment were excluded. In an earlier analysis of 587 of the donors, V segments were called functional above 56.7% productive rearrangements and were called segregating when the between-donor standard deviation exceeded 5%. A statistical classification framework was developed to diagnose cytomegalovirus status using the catalog of TCR beta chain sequences. In a later analysis, V and J genes were assigned by comparing TCR nucleotide sequences against IMGT/GENE-DB human TR gene sequences. A later analysis assigned CDR3 sequences and most-parsimonious VDJ recombination scenarios with the TCRdist pipeline. In a later analysis, every TCR beta chain was defined by the combination of its CDR3 amino acid sequence and its V-gene family, and reads without a unique V-gene family were dropped. As a way to deal with suspected cross-contamination and a sequencing artifact, a later analysis dropped 450 to 600 nucleotide sequences that were highly shared and had low generation probability. A later analysis calculated a clonal expansion index for each public chain from normalized within-repertoire ranks of inferred template counts. Generation probabilities in a later analysis came from a VDJ recombination model fitted to out-of-frame rearrangements, and those results were checked against IGoR. A later analysis scored TCR-TCR, TCR-HLA and TCR-CMV co-occurrence with hypergeometric tests, applying a repertoire-size bias correction to TCR pairs. False discovery rates were estimated in a later analysis by permuting HLA or CMV assignments 20 times. A later analysis grouped co-occurring TCRs with DBSCAN, adding TCRdist sequence similarity when clustering within HLA-allele-positive subsets. For co-occurrence clustering, repertoires with fewer than 30,000 or more than 120,000 public chains were excluded, along with about five repertoires with anomalous nucleotide sharing. What TCRdb holds here is the immuneACCESS table cut down to in-frame rearrangements. Part of the clones is not present; checked against another copy, under half of the missing clones reflect an unresolved V gene, and the others are unexplained. The V and J calls and the clone size are those of that table, but D and trimming were determined from the DNA. Present in this sample are around 40,000 clones, around 73% of which were seen just once. Less than 4% of the sample belongs to the ten largest clones.

This specimen belongs to a study of cytomegalovirus exposure and HLA in healthy donors (dated by TCRdb to the late 2010s). Describing the broader study: According to an earlier analysis of 550 to 700 of the donors, 150 million to 200 million T cells yielded over 100 million unique TCR beta sequences and around 300 Gb of sequence data. Typing coverage varied by locus: roughly 629-640 donors for A, B, C, DRB1 and DQB1; roughly 500 for DQA1; approximately 610 for DPA1; roughly 450 for DPB1. Among about 360 genotyped donors of the cohort, an average of approximately 230,000 unique TCR beta nucleotide sequences were sequenced per donor, roughly 20% of them non-productive. High-throughput TCR immunosequencing, statistical association of individual TCRs with disease status, and machine learning were combined to predict cytomegalovirus infection status. To decide whether each TCR beta V gene segment behaved as functional or pseudogenic, an earlier analysis of fewer than 750 of the donors relied on high-throughput TCR beta sequencing. In addition to the first cohort of approximately 670 subjects, a separate validation cohort of 120 different subjects was used. All discovery cohort repertoires had been generated using a single sequencing platform. HLA typing included class I and class II loci at four-digit resolution. About five DR-DQ haplotypes were treated as single units for association and clustering because of strong linkage in the cohort. An early release covering about 600 HLA-typed donors comprised around 300 gigabases of sequencing data and roughly 86 million unique TCR sequences. The study aimed to test whether signatures of past pathogen exposure could be identified by cataloging public T cell receptors. Among the roughly 400 genotyped donors, around 81% belonged to the genetic ancestry cluster associated with self-reported Caucasian donors. A later genetic analysis used genome-wide SNP genotypes for about three fifths of the 666 donors, treating that subset as a discovery cohort. The study used immunosequencing to profile the T cell repertoires of several hundred subjects and linked those repertoires to cytomegalovirus serostatus. Donor age, sex, ethnicity and CMV serostatus were compiled alongside the repertoire data. The later analysis used no new phenotypic data to find candidate immune exposures, relying instead on TCR beta sequences and their occurrence across donors. A later analysis re-examined previously published TCR beta repertoires from more than 600 donors and added high-resolution HLA genotyping to investigate patterns of TCR occurrence.

What the research found in general, with its limitations: The sequencing pipeline was judged likely to have produced a cluster of highly shared sequence variants as a technical artifact. According to a later analysis, most CMV-associated TCR beta chains appeared to be HLA-restricted, and the HLA associations seemed to be driven largely by CMV exposure. Because HLA typing was unavailable for some donors at each locus, only the typed subset was used in association tests. Most TCR sequences were seen in very few donors, while some public TCRs were found in many individuals. In vitro tests confirmed that a few of the cytomegalovirus-associated TCR beta chains recognize cytomegalovirus antigens. In a later analysis, several top co-occurrence clusters were reported to appear linked to parvovirus B19, influenza, CMV and Epstein-Barr virus. Compared with equally common non-associated chains, HLA-associated TCR beta chains in a later analysis were more clonally expanded and had lower generation probabilities. The earlier analysis of around 600 of the donors excluded roughly 17 rarely observed V segments, including chromosome 9 orphons, because counts were too low. Some IMGT-functional V segments, including TRBV6-2 and TRBV6-3, could not be distinguished by the 87-base-pair reads and were therefore excluded. Cytomegalovirus status was reported to be diagnosed by the classifier with high specificity and sensitivity in both the original and validation cohorts. Linkage disequilibrium might explain the correlated functional status among segregating V segments, but an unknown experimental factor could not be ruled out. According to the authors, the approach could potentially be generalized to other disease states and immunological phenotypes. A further reported finding was that TCR beta sequences accurately predicted the HLA-A and HLA-B alleles for most subjects in the first cohort. The study listed 170 or so TCR beta chains as associated with cytomegalovirus. Strong co-occurrence of HLA alleles, especially DR and DQ, made assigning TCR associations to individual alleles difficult. Specific HLA alleles were associated with 15,000 to 20,000 TCR beta sequences at a false discovery rate of 0.05 in a later analysis. An association between a missense DCLRE1C variant and V-gene and J-gene trimming of TCR beta chains was found in a later genetic analysis and replicated in an independent cohort. An earlier analysis of 587 of the donors showed that most TCR beta V segments appeared in productive rearrangements either about 90% or about 30% of the time, which broadly matched IMGT annotations. In a later genetic analysis, fewer N-insertions in productive TCRs were reported among donors in an Asian-associated ancestry cluster than the roughly 700-donor mean. CMV serostatus was the only immune exposure information available for the cohort. This cohort had only TCR beta chains sequenced, and the lack of alpha or paired-chain data limited which features could be detected. The presence/absence analyses assumed that sequencing depth was roughly uniform across donors, and that assumption may not be true. In a later analysis, TCR association rates were found to vary across HLA loci, with the most associated TCRs seen for DRB1 alleles and the fewest for HLA-C alleles.

The cohort was made up of 666 healthy bone marrow donors. Cohort members were all nominally healthy when sampled, although unrecorded immune exposures were likely present. The donor was CMV seronegative and was included in the group of under 450 seronegative cohort members. A peripheral blood sample was collected from each donor, and TCR beta sequencing was performed on peripheral blood mononuclear cells. Genomic DNA extraction from the blood cell samples was performed with the Qiagen DNeasy Blood Extraction Kit. Trimming costs V 2 bases and J 8 bases, and their ends lie 22 bases apart. CDR1 and CDR2 are read off the germline V gene (reference sequence) as GTSNPN and SVGIG. The CDR3 sequence holds 16 residues, the cysteine and phenylalanine included. CDR3 DNA only is kept here, 48 bases in frame from base 1.

The chain joins TRBV30 to TRBJ2-1; matching of 6 bases hints at TRBD1 as the D gene. This receptor was obtained from a woman in her 30s in good health and CMV-seronegative. Material: PBMCs. The CDR3 region has the sequence CAWSPPGGHNTDEQFF. The nucleotide sequence reads TGTGCCTGGAGTCCCCCTGGGGGCCACAATACGGATGAGCAGTTCTTC.